Sequencing of this T cell receptor beta chain was carried out in a study of type 1 and type 2 diabetes patients. Background on the study: Samples came from type 1 diabetic, type 2 diabetic or nondiabetic people, recruited in China. Study results and caveats: Type 2 diabetes and control V and J usage correlated highly, roughly 0.97.

The germline gives CDR1 MNHEY, CDR2 SVGEGT. The CDR3 has 13 amino acids. V was trimmed by 8 bases and J by 3 bases, leaving 11 bases between them. Genomic DNA was the PCR template. Amplification of the beta chain CDR3 used 30 forward and 13 reverse multiplex primers. TCRdb called the multiplex PCR reads again in MiXCR, with one record for every CDR3 protein. The sample shows fewer than 350,000 distinct CDR3 sequences, around 47% of them seen only once. About this clonotype: Its target is unknown. As the CDR3 is not closed by the conserved phenylalanine or tryptophan, this likely results from a read error.

The rearrangement links TRBV6-2 or TRBV6-3 to TRBJ2-1; D is ambiguous. Sample: peripheral blood mononuclear cells (PBMCs). This receptor was taken from a man aged 18 to 29 with type 2 diabetes. The CDR3 sequence is CASLKGDYNEQFS. DNA of the CDR3: TGTGCCAGCCTCAAGGGTGACTACAATGAGCAGTTCTCC.